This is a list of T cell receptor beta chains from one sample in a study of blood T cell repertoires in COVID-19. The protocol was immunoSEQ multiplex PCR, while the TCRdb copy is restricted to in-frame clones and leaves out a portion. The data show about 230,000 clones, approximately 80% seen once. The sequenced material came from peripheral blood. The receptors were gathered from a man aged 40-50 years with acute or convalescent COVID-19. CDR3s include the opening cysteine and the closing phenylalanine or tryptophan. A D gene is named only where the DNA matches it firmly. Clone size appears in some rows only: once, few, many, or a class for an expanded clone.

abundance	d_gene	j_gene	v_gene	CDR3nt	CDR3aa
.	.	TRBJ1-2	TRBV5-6	TGTGCCAGCAGATGGGGGGGCTCTGGCTACACCTTC	CASRWGGSGYTF
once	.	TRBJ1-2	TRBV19	TGTGCCAGTACCAACCAGGGAATAAACTATGGCTACACCTTC	CASTNQGINYGYTF
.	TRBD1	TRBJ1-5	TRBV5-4	TGTGCCAGCAGCTTCTTGGACAGGGCGCTCCTCAATCAGCCCCAGCATTTT	CASSFLDRALLNQPQHF
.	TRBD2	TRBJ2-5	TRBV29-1	TGCAGCGGAAGGACTAGCTCGGAGACCCAGTACTTC	CSGRTSSETQYF
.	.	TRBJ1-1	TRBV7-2	TGTGCCAGCAGGGACTCCCTGACGAACACTGAAGCTTTCTTT	CASRDSLTNTEAFF
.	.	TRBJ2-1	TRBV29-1	TGCAGCGTTGAAGGGGGCTCCAATGAGCAGTTCTTC	CSVEGGSNEQFF
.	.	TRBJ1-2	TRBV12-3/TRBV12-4	TGTGCCAGCAGTTCGGGGGGCGGCTACACCTTC	CASSSGGGYTF
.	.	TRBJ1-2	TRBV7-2	TGTGCCAGCAGCTTAGGGGCCCTTAACTATGGCTACACCTTC	CASSLGALNYGYTF
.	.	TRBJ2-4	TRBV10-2	TGCGCCAGCAACGACCCCGACAGGTTAAACATTCAGTACTTC	CASNDPDRLNIQYF
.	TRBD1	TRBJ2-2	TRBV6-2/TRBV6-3	TGTGCCAGCACCCCATCCGGGACAGGGAGTACCGGGGAGCTGTTTTTT	CASTPSGTGSTGELFF
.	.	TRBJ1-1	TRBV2	TGTGCCAGCAGTCCGCGGGCGGTGGCTTTCTTT	CASSPRAVAFF
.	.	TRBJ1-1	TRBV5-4	TGTGCCAGCAGCTCCCCGAGGAGAGCGAACACTGAAGCTTTCTTT	CASSSPRRANTEAFF
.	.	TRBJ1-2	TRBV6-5	TGTGCCAGCACCCCCTCAAGGGGATTCGGCTACACCTTC	CASTPSRGFGYTF
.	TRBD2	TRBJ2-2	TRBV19	TGTGCCACTTACCGGACTAGCGGGGCCGGGGAGCTGTTTTTT	CATYRTSGAGELFF